This T cell receptor beta chain is drawn from a study of blood T cell repertoires in COVID-19. Resolution of symptoms, clearance, or two negative PCRs was present in recovered Cohort 3 donors. The repertoire was sequenced with immunoSEQ multiplex PCR; TCRdb's copy has only in-frame clones and lacks some. The sample yields over 200,000 clones, approximately 83% seen once. Germline V lookup: CDR1 MGHRA, CDR2 YSYEKL. CDR3 length equals 19 residues. V was pared by 2 bases and J by 2 bases, with 12 bases of the junction left unmatched. This chain connects TRBV4-1 to TRBJ2-3; TRBD2 matches at 11 bases. Sequenced sample: PBMCs or T cells enriched from blood (not recorded which). The sequence was obtained from a woman aged 45-59 years who had recovered from COVID-19. The CDR3 nucleotides read TGCGCCAGCAGCCAAAGTGCAGGACTAGCGGGTGTAATCACAGATACGCAGTATTTT. Translation: CASSQSAGLAGVITDTQYF.